Below are 10 T cell receptor beta chains sequenced from a single sample in a study of CD8+ T cells in alopecia areata. RNA, once extracted, was reverse transcribed into cDNA for use as the sequencing template. Sequencing was performed with immunoSEQ multiplex PCR; in TCRdb, only in-frame clones are kept and a portion is missing. Among 150,000 to 200,000 clones listed, about three fifths were seen once. The specimen sequenced was CD4+ T cells sorted from blood. These TCRs come from a human donor in good health.

The chain recombines TRBV11-2 with TRBJ1-2, with TRBD1 as a possible D gene (5 bases). The germline gives CDR1 SGHAT, CDR2 FQNNGV. The germline V and J ends were trimmed by 0 bases and 3 bases, with 8 bases remaining between them. This CDR3 has 14 residues. The CDR3 protein is CASSLDPGHYGYTF. DNA for the CDR3: TGTGCCAGCAGCTTAGATCCGGGACACTATGGCTACACCTTC.

The chain recombines TRBV7-9 with TRBJ2-3; D gene uncertain. Germline CDR1 is SEHNR and CDR2 is FQNEAQ (reference sequence). This CDR3 is 14 amino acids long. V was cut by 3 bases and J by 0 bases, with 7 bases left in between. The CDR3 coding sequence is TGTGCCAGCAGCTTCTCGATGAGCACAGATACGCAGTATTTT. As protein: CASSFSMSTDTQYF.

The gene calls are TRBV19 and TRBJ1-5, with a possible D match to TRBD1 (5 bases). Deletions cut 9 bases from V and 6 bases from J, with 21 bases between. CDR1 and CDR2 (germline): LNHDA, SQIVND (reference sequence). The CDR3 is 15 amino acids. The CDR3 DNA reads as TGTGCCAGCAGAATTTCCAGGGAAGTTAGTCAGCCCCAGCATTTT. It is translated as CASRISREVSQPQHF.

V is TRBV29-1 and J is TRBJ1-3; the D is unclear. The germline V and J ends were trimmed by 4 bases and 4 bases, with 8 bases remaining between them. Per germline, CDR1 SQVTM and CDR2 ANQGSEA. This CDR3 contains 12 residues. The CDR3 sequence: CSVGGMGNTIYF. As DNA, the CDR3 is TGCAGCGTTGGGGGTATGGGAAACACCATATATTTT.

The chain has TRBV30 and TRBJ2-4; 8 bases fit TRBD2. CDR3 length equals 17 residues. In germline, CDR1 is GTSNPN, CDR2 SVGIG (reference sequence). The V gene end was trimmed by 0 bases and the J gene end by 1 base; junction bases not matched to a gene: 8. The CDR3 DNA sequence: TGTGCCTGGAGTGTAAGGCCCCGGACTAGCGCCAAAAACATTCAGTACTTC. This codes for CAWSVRPRTSAKNIQYF.

This chain connects TRBV30 to TRBJ2-4; no reliable D call. V lost 0 bases and J 0 bases, leaving 9 bases between the germline ends. This CDR3 has 15 residues. From germline, CDR1 is GTSNPN and CDR2 SVGIG (reference sequence). Written as DNA, the CDR3 is TGTGCCTGGAGTGTATTTGCCCTAGCCAAAAACATTCAGTACTTC. This translates into CAWSVFALAKNIQYF.

The chain is built from TRBV5-4 and TRBJ1-2, with 9 nucleotides matching TRBD1. The length of the CDR3 is 16 residues. The V segment lost 3 bases and the J segment 4 bases; nucleotides outside the gene matches: 10. Per germline, CDR1 SGHNT and CDR2 YYREEE (reference sequence). The CDR3 DNA is TGTGCCAGCAGCTCCGGGACAGGGACTGGCCGCTATGGCTACACCTTC. Translating it yields CASSSGTGTGRYGYTF.

The V call is TRBV11-2, the J call TRBJ2-7, with D tentatively TRBD1 (7 bases). V lost 4 bases, J lost 3 bases, and 13 bases lay in between. This CDR3 spans 14 amino acids. Germline V CDR1 and CDR2: SGHAT, FQNNGV. The CDR3 reads CASSSIQGGYEQYF. The CDR3 DNA sequence: TGTGCCAGCAGCTCGATCCAGGGGGGCTACGAGCAGTACTTC.

The chain employs TRBV19 and TRBJ2-7; no clear D gene. Germline values: CDR1 LNHDA, CDR2 SQIVND (reference sequence). V was trimmed by 9 bases and J by 3 bases, leaving 18 bases between them. The CDR3 has 14 amino acids. CDR3 bases: TGTGCCAGCAAAAATTCCGGGCTACTCTACGAGCAGTACTTC. Its translation is CASKNSGLLYEQYF. The variable domain in full, completed from reference TRBV19 and TRBJ2-7, reads DGGITQSPKYLFRKEGQNVTLSCEQNLNHDAMYWYRQDPGQGLRLIYYSQIVNDFQKGDIAEGYSVSREKKESFPLTVTSAQKNPTAFYLCASKNSGLLYEQYFGPGTRLTVT.

This chain uses TRBV5-1 with TRBJ2-7; D tentatively fits TRBD1 or TRBD2 (5 bases each). The CDR3 covers 13 residues. The ends were cut back, 4 bases at V and 5 bases at J, with 13 bases in the middle. Looked up from germline, CDR1 is SGHRS and CDR2 is YFSETQ. The chain's CDR3 is CASSLVGPNEQYF. CDR3 in DNA: TGCGCCAGCAGCCTGGTGGGACCGAACGAGCAGTACTTC.